This T cell receptor beta chain was identified in a study of blood T cell repertoires in COVID-19. For the study at large: The analysed material was cDNA or gDNA that came from T cells, B-cell-depleted T cells, or PBMCs.

The table came from immunoSEQ multiplex PCR; TCRdb's copy has only in-frame clones and leaves some out. The sample includes more than 100,000 clones, just over 85% of them seen just once. The CDR3 extends over 12 amino acids. V was clipped by 0 bases and J by 15 bases, with 13 bases between them. From germline, CDR1 is SGHNT and CDR2 YYREEE (reference sequence). The sequenced material came from peripheral blood. The J gene is TRBJ2-1, the V gene TRBV5-4; possible D gene TRBD2, 6 bases. This sequence originates from a woman aged 45-59 years with active or convalescent COVID-19. The DNA of the CDR3 is TGTGCCAGCAGCTTGGGCGAGGGAGGCTGGTTCTTC. It translates to CASSLGEGGWFF.